The 24 T cell receptor beta chains below come from one sample, sequenced in a study of beta chain features in type 1 diabetes. The investigators reverse transcribed all of the isolated RNA, so they sequenced expressed TCRB transcripts. Data came from immunoSEQ multiplex PCR; TCRdb stores just in-frame clones and leaves some out. The sample holds about 340,000 clones, roughly 14% seen once. General study findings and limits: Shortening of TCRB CDR3s, moderate but significant, appeared in all four CD4+ subsets of Type 1 diabetes patients.

Their antigens remain unidentified. Sequencing was carried out using naive CD4+ T cells from blood. Receptors were obtained from a woman younger than 30 with type 1 diabetes.

The rearrangement links TRBV7-9 to TRBJ2-2, with D maybe TRBD1 (5 bases). Between the trimmed V and J ends, which lost 3 bases and 3 bases, there was a span of 17 bases. The CDR3 sequence is 17 residues long. Germline V CDR1 and CDR2: SEHNR, FQNEAQ (reference sequence). CDR3 region: CASSFKGAWMDTGELFF. CDR3 DNA: TGTGCCAGCAGCTTTAAAGGGGCGTGGATGGACACCGGGGAGCTGTTTTTT. Drawing the rest from reference TRBV7-9 and TRBJ2-2, the complete variable domain is DTGVSQNPRHKITKRGQNVTFRCDPISEHNRLYWYRQTLGQGPEFLTYFQNEAQLEKSRLLSDRFSAERPKGSFSTLEIQRTEQGDSAMYLCASSFKGAWMDTGELFFGEGSRLTVL.

This rearrangement joins TRBV7-2 to TRBJ2-3; 12 nucleotides match TRBD1. Germline assignment: CDR1 SGHTA and CDR2 FQGNSA. The CDR3 is made up of 16 amino acids. Trimming removed 5 bases from V and 3 bases from J; junction bases left unmatched: 6. The CDR3 reads CASSKWDRGQTDTQYF. CDR3 coding DNA: TGTGCCAGCAGCAAGTGGGACAGGGGGCAGACAGATACGCAGTATTTT.

The chain joins TRBV2 to TRBJ2-6; D perhaps matches TRBD2 (5 bases). Trimming removed 5 bases from V and 1 base from J, with 9 bases in between. Germline CDR1 reads SNHLY; CDR2 reads FYNNEI. The CDR3 has 15 amino acids. DNA of the CDR3: TGTGCCAGCAGTAGCGGTTATTCTGGGGCCAACGTCCTGACTTTC. Translating gives CASSSGYSGANVLTF. Full variable domain (missing parts from reference TRBV2 and TRBJ2-6): EPEVTQTPSHQVTQMGQEVILRCVPISNHLYFYWYRQILGQKVEFLVSFYNNEISEKSEIFDDQFSVERPDGSNFTLKIRSTKLEDSAMYFCASSSGYSGANVLTFGAGSRLTVL.

A few counts support this clone. This chain uses TRBV18 with TRBJ1-1; no clear D. V dropped 3 bases and J dropped 2 bases, with 4 bases sitting between them. CDR3 length: 12 residues. The germline V gene has CDR1 KGHSH and CDR2 LQKENI. CDR3 protein: CASSPTNTEAFF. DNA of the CDR3: TGTGCCAGCTCACCCACTAACACTGAAGCTTTCTTT. Complete variable domain (other parts from reference TRBV18 and TRBJ1-1): NAGVMQNPRHLVRRRGQEARLRCSPMKGHSHVYWYRQLPEEGLKFMVYLQKENIIDESGMPKERFSAEFPKEGPSILRIQQVVRGDSAAYFCASSPTNTEAFFGQGTRLTVV.

This clone was detected only a few times. This chain uses TRBV11-2 with TRBJ2-2; TRBD1 matches 11 bases. The CDR3 covers 15 residues. Germline CDR1 SGHAT, CDR2 FQNNGV. With 1 base clipped from V and 6 bases from J, the junction kept 1 base outside the gene matches. The DNA of the CDR3 is TGTGCCAGCAGCTTAGGGGACAGGGGGTCCGGGGAGCTGTTTTTT. Encoded protein: CASSLGDRGSGELFF.

V usage is TRBV7-2 and J usage is TRBJ2-7, with 9 bases fitting TRBD1. This CDR3 is built from 15 residues. Germline assignment: CDR1 SGHTA and CDR2 FQGNSA. Trimming cost V 5 bases and J 3 bases; bases outside gene matches: 8. The CDR3: CASSPWTGVDYEQYF. The CDR3 nucleotides read TGTGCCAGCAGCCCCTGGACAGGGGTCGACTACGAGCAGTACTTC.

The genes are TRBV7-2 and TRBJ1-5; tentative D call: TRBD1 (5 bases). Germline V gene data show CDR1 as SGHTA and CDR2 as FQGNSA. This CDR3 has 15 amino acids. Trimming took off 4 bases at V and 4 bases at J, with 14 bases between the two ends. The CDR3 loop is CASSYLQASNQPQHF. CDR3 nucleotide sequence: TGTGCCAGCAGCTACTTACAGGCTTCTAATCAGCCCCAGCATTTT.

In this sample, this clone turned up a few times. Other DNA sequences in the same sample also yield this CDR3. This sequence joins TRBV18 and TRBJ1-2; D remains unclear. V was clipped by 3 bases and J by 2 bases, with 10 bases between them. This CDR3 region has 14 residues. Germline assignment: CDR1 KGHSH and CDR2 LQKENI. In DNA, the CDR3 is TGTGCCAGCTCACCCCCGGGAGCGAACTATGGCTACACCTTC. Its protein is CASSPPGANYGYTF.

J is TRBJ2-7 and V is TRBV11-2; D remains ambiguous. With 1 base removed from V and 3 bases from J, the gap between germline ends came to 7 bases. Germline V gene lookup returns CDR1 SGHAT and CDR2 FQNNGV. This CDR3 has 13 residues. The CDR3 sequence is CASSLAANYEQYV. The CDR3 DNA is TGTGCCAGCAGCTTAGCAGCTAACTACGAGCAGTACGTC.

This clone was recorded a few times. The chain combines TRBV6-5 with TRBJ2-1; TRBD1 aligns across 10 bases. V lost 5 bases to trimming and J lost 6 bases; unmatched junction nucleotides: 4. Germline CDR1 is MNHEY and CDR2 is SVGAGI. This CDR3 has 14 amino acids. CDR3 sequence: CASSRRTGGNEQFF. CDR3 nucleotides: TGTGCCAGCAGTCGACGGACAGGGGGCAATGAGCAGTTCTTC.

This clone was counted only a few times. The chain is built from TRBV7-3 and TRBJ2-3; no firm D call. The length of the CDR3 is 13 residues. Looked up from germline, CDR1 is SGHTA and CDR2 is FQGTGA. The V and J ends lost 5 bases and 2 bases respectively, with 8 bases between them. The CDR3 DNA is TGTGCCAGCAGCCCCCGCGACACAGATACGCAGTATTTT. It codes for CASSPRDTDTQYF.

This clone was recorded a few times. The chain employs TRBV11-2 and TRBJ1-1; tentative D call: TRBD1 (6 bases). CDR1 and CDR2 from the germline V gene are SGHAT and FQNNGV. The CDR3 covers 13 residues. V lost 3 bases and J lost 5, with 10 bases in between. CDR3 in DNA: TGTGCCAGCAGCTTCGTGAGGGGGACTGAAGCTTTCTTT. Translating it yields CASSFVRGTEAFF.

The chain uses TRBV28 and TRBJ1-5; the match to TRBD1 covers 10 bases. The germline V gene encodes CDR1 MDHEN and CDR2 SYDVKM. CDR3 length: 14 amino acids. Trimming removed 7 bases from V and 10 bases from J; junction bases left unmatched: 10. CDR3 bases: TGTGCCAGCACTACCGGACAGGGGGTCGGACCCCAGCATTTT. Translation: CASTTGQGVGPQHF.

The rearrangement links TRBV7-9 to TRBJ1-1; TRBD1 aligns across 7 bases. The CDR3 consists of 11 residues. Germline V gives CDR1 SEHNR, CDR2 FQNEAQ (reference sequence). The junction had 2 bases not matched to a gene; V was cut back by 6 bases and J by 7 bases. The CDR3 loop is CASRRDSEAFF. CDR3 bases: TGTGCCAGCAGACGGGACAGTGAAGCTTTCTTT.

This clone was seen only a few times. This chain links TRBV30 with TRBJ1-1; 8 nucleotides agree with TRBD1. The CDR3 spans 14 residues. J lost 3 bases, V lost 3 bases, and 6 bases had no gene match. Germline lookup yields CDR1 GTSNPN and CDR2 SVGIG (reference sequence). CDR3 sequence reads: CAWSDRRGHTEAFF. The DNA of the CDR3 is TGTGCCTGGAGCGATCGCAGGGGGCACACTGAAGCTTTCTTT.

The chain joins TRBV28 to TRBJ2-5; 7 bases fit TRBD2. The CDR3 is made up of 17 amino acids. Germline V gene sequence: CDR1 MDHEN, CDR2 SYDVKM. Trimming took 4 bases from V and 2 from J; bases not matched to a gene: 13. Here the CDR3 reads CASSSGGASGPQETQYF. CDR3 nucleotides: TGTGCCAGCAGTTCAGGAGGGGCTAGCGGTCCACAAGAGACCCAGTACTTC.

In nucleotides, the CDR3 is TGTGCCAGCAGCGCGGTGCCAGGCACCTACAATGAGCAGTTCTTC. This codes for CASSAVPGTYNEQFF. V and J are TRBV9 and TRBJ2-1; D is unresolved. The CDR3 consists of 15 residues. Trimming cost V 3 bases and J 2 bases, with 12 bases left between them. CDR1 SGDLS and CDR2 YYNGEE come from the germline V gene.

The rearrangement links TRBV9 to TRBJ2-1; D is possibly TRBD1 (5 bases). The CDR3 spans 17 residues. Trimming shortened V by 4 bases and J by 4 bases, and 21 bases separated the two germline ends. Germline CDR1 SGDLS, CDR2 YYNGEE. The CDR3 protein is CASSPSETATWYNEQFF. The CDR3 DNA is TGTGCCAGCAGCCCAAGCGAGACAGCGACGTGGTACAATGAGCAGTTCTTC. Drawing the rest from reference TRBV9 and TRBJ2-1, the complete variable domain is DSGVTQTPKHLITATGQRVTLRCSPRSGDLSVYWYQQSLDQGLQFLIQYYNGEERAKGNILERFSAQQFPDLHSELNLSSLELGDSALYFCASSPSETATWYNEQFFGPGTRLTVL.

This sequence joins TRBV7-9 and TRBJ1-1; D is unclear. The germline V gene has CDR1 SEHNR and CDR2 FQNEAQ (reference sequence). The length of the CDR3 is 13 residues. Trimming removed 4 bases from V and 10 bases from J, with 16 bases in between. This CDR3 is CASSYSSTGRAFF. As DNA, the CDR3 is TGTGCCAGCAGCTACAGTAGTACGGGGAGAGCTTTCTTT.

This clone has only a few counts. The genes are TRBV2 and TRBJ2-7; D ambiguous. The CDR3 sequence is 12 residues long. Trimming removed 2 bases at V and 6 bases at J, with 8 bases between. Germline V gives CDR1 SNHLY, CDR2 FYNNEI. The DNA of the CDR3 is TGTGCCAGCAGTGAATCTAGTCCCGAGCAGTACGTC. This translates into CASSESSPEQYV.

The chain has TRBV9 and TRBJ1-2; maybe TRBD1 (5 bases). Trimming took off 0 bases at V and 8 bases at J, with 17 bases between the two ends. The germline CDR1 and CDR2 sequences are SGDLS and YYNGEE. The CDR3 extends over 15 amino acids. CDR3 in amino acids: CASSVGWVAGDGYTF. The CDR3 DNA reads as TGTGCCAGCAGCGTAGGATGGGTGGCGGGGGACGGCTACACCTTC.

This clone was recorded a few times. The rearrangement links TRBV7-2 to TRBJ2-3; 9 bases match TRBD2. Germline V gene sequence: CDR1 SGHTA, CDR2 FQGNSA. The junction had 9 bases not matched to a gene; V was cut back by 5 bases and J by 6 bases. The CDR3 contains 15 residues. The CDR3 here is CASSPPGGRADTQYF. The CDR3 nucleotides are TGTGCCAGCAGCCCCCCCGGCGGGAGGGCGGATACGCAGTATTTT.

V gene TRBV19 combines with J gene TRBJ1-2; TRBD1 matches 9 bases. The CDR3 consists of 15 residues. Germline CDR1 and CDR2: LNHDA and SQIVND (reference sequence). Trimming removed 4 bases from V and 4 bases from J; junction bases left unmatched: 7. In nucleotides, the CDR3 is TGTGCCAGTAGTAAGACCGGGACAGGGACCTATGGCTACACCTTC. This encodes CASSKTGTGTYGYTF.

The rearrangement links TRBV2 to TRBJ2-1; D is perhaps TRBD1 (5 bases). V lost 6 bases, J lost 10 bases, and 13 bases lay in between. In germline, CDR1 is SNHLY, CDR2 FYNNEI. This CDR3 has 12 residues. The CDR3 DNA reads as TGTGCCAGCAGCGGAGACAGAACAGAGCAGTTCTTC. Protein: CASSGDRTEQFF.